This T cell receptor beta chain derives from a study of post-analysis software for immune sequencing data. With regard to this clonotype: Its antigen is not identified.

Per the germline V gene, CDR1 is SQVTM and CDR2 is ANQGSEA. V lost 6 bases and J lost 3; bases outside the gene matches: 7. The CDR3 consists of 13 residues. Included in the TCR beta cDNA libraries were unique molecular identifiers. TCRdb recomputed calls from the PCR reads with MiXCR, one row per CDR3 protein. The data contain about 460,000 distinct CDR3 sequences, 40% to 55% of them seen just once; the ten biggest clones take up about 12%. Whole-study findings and limits: TRBV5-6, TRBV5-1 and TRBV20-1 belonged to a set of about five TRBV segments that were more frequent in patients than controls. Batch-matched samples strongly co-clustered by F measure.

Input material: blood. This TCR derives from a girl aged 10 to 17 with multiple sclerosis. This sequence joins TRBV29-1 and TRBJ2-7; 8 bases fit TRBD1. The DNA of the CDR3 is TGCAGCGTCGCCCGCAGGGGGCTCTACGAGCAGTACTTC. This encodes CSVARRGLYEQYF.